This T cell receptor (beta chain) stems from a study of CD8+ T cells in alopecia areata. The CDR3 is 15 residues long. Germline CDR1 reads MNHEY; CDR2 reads SMNVEV (reference sequence). The J segment lost 3 bases and the V segment lost 4 bases, leaving 2 bases of the junction unmatched. After isolation, RNA underwent reverse transcription to generate cDNA as the sequencing template. Some clones are missing from TCRdb's copy, which holds only in-frame ones; the method was immunoSEQ multiplex PCR. The table lists about 180,000 clones, 40% to 65% of them singletons. Treatment in this sample: oral pan-JAK inhibitor, 5-10 mg twice daily.

The sequence came from a human donor with alopecia areata. The chain has TRBV27 and TRBJ2-2; 10 bases are shared with TRBD1. This sample comprised CD8+ T cells sorted from blood, obtained between weeks 51 and 54, from a patient treated with tofacitinib. The CDR3 DNA sequence: TGTGCCAGCAGTTGGACAGGGGGATACACCGGGGAGCTGTTTTTT. It is translated as CASSWTGGYTGELFF.